This T cell receptor beta chain stems from a study of cytomegalovirus exposure and HLA in healthy donors. This clone was counted between two and nine times. The antigen is undetermined. Whole-study results and caveats: At a 0.05 false discovery rate, a later analysis found 18,000 or so TCR beta sequences to be associated with HLA alleles. It was likely that a cluster of highly shared sequence variants was a sequencing artifact.

Primers included in the PCR were 60 Vbeta and 13 Jbeta primers. The data were produced by immunoSEQ multiplex PCR, yet TCRdb's version contains in-frame clones alone and is incomplete. The data show under 200,000 clones, 65% to 85% seen once. The CDR3 has 16 amino acids. After removal of 4 bases from V and 1 base from J, the junction contained 7 bases not matched to a gene. Germline V lookup: CDR1 SGHAT, CDR2 FQNNGV. The sequence derives from a woman aged 45-65 years in good health and CMV-seropositive. The rearrangement joins TRBV11-2 to TRBJ2-1; TRBD1 aligns across 7 bases. Sequencing used PBMCs. CDR3 protein: CASSSRTGRSYNEQFF. The CDR3 coding sequence is TGTGCCAGCAGCTCGAGGACAGGCCGGTCCTACAATGAGCAGTTCTTC.